This entry features one TCR beta chain sequence. TCRdb's copy holds only in-frame clones and misses some; the assay was immunoSEQ multiplex PCR. The data show roughly 250,000 clones, roughly 81% seen once. V was clipped by 5 bases and J by 6 bases, with 16 bases between them. This CDR3 is built from 14 residues. CDR1 is MNHEY, CDR2 SVGEGT, per germline. This entry is derived from a study of blood T cell repertoires in COVID-19. Study-level information: PBMCs, B-cell-depleted T cells, or T cells were the source of the cDNA or gDNA that made up the material.

The material sequenced was peripheral blood. This clonotype was sampled from a man aged 40-55 years with acute or convalescent COVID-19. The V call is TRBV6-2 or TRBV6-3, the J call TRBJ1-1, with a possible D match to TRBD1 (6 bases). The CDR3 is CASSQPGGASEAFF. The CDR3 region has the DNA TGTGCCAGCAGTCAACCCGGGGGGGCCTCTGAAGCTTTCTTT.